This TCR beta chain was recovered during a study of CD8 T cells in ankylosing spondylitis. Study-level results: Previous work reported some of these motif variants in the synovial fluid and blood of reactive arthritis.

The V gene lost 3 bases and the J gene lost 3 bases, with 8 bases spanning the gap. The CDR3 contains 12 residues. Germline CDR1 is DFQATT and CDR2 is SNEGSKA (reference sequence). Each TCR beta library was made by quantitative 5'-RACE that incorporated molecular barcodes. MiXCR was run by TCRdb on the 5' RACE reads, yielding one entry per CDR3 protein. The data hold around 340,000 distinct CDR3 sequences, with about 20% observed a single time. This clonotype was seen only a few times. Its matching antigen is unknown. The material sequenced was blood, either unsorted or a sorted T cell fraction (not recorded which). The rearrangement links TRBV20-1 to TRBJ1-1, with D unresolved. The TCR originated in a male donor with ankylosing spondylitis or in good health (not recorded which). CDR3 protein: CSASPPDTEAFF. CDR3 in DNA: TGCAGTGCTAGTCCCCCGGACACTGAAGCTTTCTTT.